A selection of T cell receptor beta chains follows, all from one sample in a study of blood T cell repertoires in COVID-19. Clones were read by immunoSEQ multiplex PCR, and TCRdb kept only the in-frame ones, dropping some. The table lists a few hundred thousand clones, about nine tenths of them singletons. Material: peripheral blood. The receptors were sampled from a woman between 40 and 55 years old who had recovered from COVID-19. Each CDR3 is given with its conserved first and last residue. The D gene is left open where the match is weak. For some rows the clone size is stated as once, few or many, or as a class when expanded; others skip it.

. | TRBJ2-3 | 15 | TRBV19 | . | TGTGCCAGTAGTAAAGTAGCCGCCTTCACAGATACGCAGTATTTT | CASSKVAAFTDTQYF
. | TRBJ1-4 | 15 | TRBV10-3 | . | TGTGCCATCAGTGAGTCTACAACAAGTAATGAAAAACTGTTTTTT | CAISESTTSNEKLFF
. | TRBJ1-4 | 14 | TRBV30 | TRBD1 | TGTGCCTGGAGTGAGGGACAGGGAGGCGAAAAACTGTTTTTT | CAWSEGQGGEKLFF
. | TRBJ1-4 | 14 | TRBV5-1 | . | TGCGCCAGCAGCCCGGGACTGAACACCGAAAAACTGTTTTTT | CASSPGLNTEKLFF
. | TRBJ2-7 | 15 | TRBV7-2 | TRBD2 | TGTGCCAGCAGCTTAGTACTAGCGGGAGTTTTCGAGCAGTACTTC | CASSLVLAGVFEQYF
. | TRBJ2-7 | 14 | TRBV7-8 | . | TGTGCCAGCAGCTTAGGAACTGGGAGTTACGAGCAGTACTTC | CASSLGTGSYEQYF
. | TRBJ1-1 | 14 | TRBV9 | TRBD1 | TGTGCCAGCAGCGTAGGGGACAGCTCCACTGAAGCTTTCTTT | CASSVGDSSTEAFF
. | TRBJ2-3 | 17 | TRBV5-4 | TRBD2 | TGTGCCAGCAGCTTGGCACTAGCGGGAGGATTTTCAGATACGCAGTATTTT | CASSLALAGGFSDTQYF
. | TRBJ2-7 | 14 | TRBV2 | TRBD2 | TGTGCCAGCAGTGTGAGCGGGAGTGATTACGAGCAGTACTTC | CASSVSGSDYEQYF
. | TRBJ1-2 | 14 | TRBV25-1 | . | TGTGCCAGCAGTGAACCCGGGACTTCCTATGGCTACACCTTC | CASSEPGTSYGYTF
once | TRBJ2-2 | 17 | TRBV10-3 | TRBD2 | TGTGCCATCAGTGAGTGGCTAGCGGGAGTGAACACCGGGGAGCTGTTTTTT | CAISEWLAGVNTGELFF
. | TRBJ2-1 | 16 | TRBV5-6 | TRBD2 | TGTGCCAGCAGCCTTATTCTAGCGGGAGGGGGCAATGAGCAGTTCTTC | CASSLILAGGGNEQFF
. | TRBJ2-2 | 16 | TRBV24-1 | TRBD1 | TGTGCCACCAGTGATTCACAGGGGCCGAACACCGGGGAGCTGTTTTTT | CATSDSQGPNTGELFF
. | TRBJ2-1 | 21 | TRBV6-6 | TRBD2 | TGTGCCAGCAGCCCCACCCCGACTAGCGGGAGCTTGGTCTACGGGAAGGATGAGCAGTTCTTC | CASSPTPTSGSLVYGKDEQFF
. | TRBJ2-7 | 16 | TRBV3-1/TRBV3-2 | TRBD2 | TGTGCCAGCAGCCAAGGACTAGCGGGAATCCCCTACGAGCAGTACTTC | CASSQGLAGIPYEQYF
. | TRBJ2-1 | 17 | TRBV5-4 | TRBD2 | TGTGCCAGCAGCGCGGGACTAGCGGGAATGGCCTACAATGAGCAGTTCTTC | CASSAGLAGMAYNEQFF
. | TRBJ2-3 | 16 | TRBV2 | TRBD2 | TGTGCCAGCAGTCGAGTAGCGGGAGGGCTCACAGATACGCAGTATTTT | CASSRVAGGLTDTQYF
. | TRBJ1-1 | 15 | TRBV27 | TRBD1 | TGTGCCAGCAGTCCCAGACAGGGCGTAAACACTGAAGCTTTCTTT | CASSPRQGVNTEAFF
. | TRBJ2-7 | 14 | TRBV7-6 | TRBD2 | TGTGCCAGCAGCGTACTAGCGGGAGGGGGGGAGCAGTACTTC | CASSVLAGGGEQYF
. | TRBJ2-7 | 13 | TRBV7-9 | . | TGTGCCAGCAGCCAAACAGTCTCCTACGAGCAGTACTTC | CASSQTVSYEQYF
once | TRBJ2-5 | 15 | TRBV18 | TRBD2 | TGTGCCAGCTCACCGCCACTAGCGAACCAAGAGACCCAGTACTTC | CASSPPLANQETQYF
. | TRBJ2-7 | 14 | TRBV3-1/TRBV3-2 | TRBD2 | TGTGCCAGCAGCCAAGAGGGAGCACGCGGGGGGCAGTACTTC | CASSQEGARGGQYF
. | TRBJ2-5 | 13 | TRBV3-1/TRBV3-2 | . | TGTGCCAGCAGCTCTGGAAGAGCGGAGACCCAGTACTTC | CASSSGRAETQYF
. | TRBJ2-1 | 17 | TRBV19 | TRBD2 | TGTGCCAGTAGTATTGGTTCCAGCGGGGCGGGATTCAATGAGCAGTTCTTC | CASSIGSSGAGFNEQFF
. | TRBJ2-7 | 12 | TRBV10-3 | . | TGTGCCATCAGTGAAGGGGCCTACGAGCAGTACTTC | CAISEGAYEQYF
. | TRBJ2-3 | 19 | TRBV4-1 | TRBD2 | TGCGCCAGCAGCCAAGATGGACCCAAACTAGCGGGCGGCACAGATACGCAGTATTTT | CASSQDGPKLAGGTDTQYF
. | TRBJ1-6 | 16 | TRBV10-3 | TRBD1 | TGTGCCATCAGTGACCAGACAGGGGGCTATAATTCACCCCTCCACTTT | CAISDQTGGYNSPLHF
. | TRBJ1-1 | 14 | TRBV9 | TRBD1 | TGTGCCAGCAGCCCGATGACAGGGGGCTCTGAAGCTTTCTTT | CASSPMTGGSEAFF
. | TRBJ2-4 | 16 | TRBV24-1 | TRBD2 | TGTGCCACCAGTGATTCCGGGGGGATAGCCAAAAACATTCAGTACTTC | CATSDSGGIAKNIQYF
. | TRBJ2-5 | 13 | TRBV5-6 | . | TGTGCCAGCACCCAGACTAGTAAGGAGACCCAGTACTTC | CASTQTSKETQYF
. | TRBJ2-1 | 12 | TRBV5-1 | TRBD2 | TGCGCCAGCAGTCCGCAGGGAGGGGAGCAGTTCTTC | CASSPQGGEQFF
once | TRBJ2-5 | 14 | TRBV27 | . | TGTGCCAGCAGTTTATTGAGCCGGGGAGAGACCCAGTACTTC | CASSLLSRGETQYF